The source of this TCR beta chain is a study of blood T cell repertoires in COVID-19. Cohorts were based on clinical histories the participants reported. The repertoire was sequenced with immunoSEQ multiplex PCR; TCRdb's copy has only in-frame clones and lacks some. The sample includes some 420,000 clones, 85% to 90% of them seen just once. Germline V gene lookup returns CDR1 ENHRY and CDR2 SYGVKD. The CDR3 covers 18 residues. Trimming at V came to 2 bases and at J to 6 bases, leaving 12 bases not matched to a gene. The clonotype originates from a man between 25 and 39 years old who had recovered from COVID-19. The V call is TRBV10-3, the J call TRBJ2-1, with 11 bases identical to TRBD2. The sample consisted of PBMCs or T cells enriched from blood (not recorded which). The CDR3 loop is CAISESLAGGAGLNEQFF. The CDR3 DNA reads as TGTGCCATCAGTGAGAGTCTAGCGGGAGGAGCGGGGCTCAATGAGCAGTTCTTC.